Listed here are 12 T cell receptor beta chains from one sample, sequenced in a study of cytomegalovirus exposure and HLA in healthy donors (dated by TCRdb to 2017 to 2019). Library preparation used the immunoSEQ multiplex PCR assay. The multiplex PCR relied on a mix of 60 forward primers for TCR Vbeta segments and 13 reverse primers for TCR Jbeta segments. TCRdb carries this immuneACCESS record with in-frame sequences only. Its versions omit some clonotypes, under half of them owing to an unresolved V gene in the studies checked, with the rest unexplained. The sample has over 150,000 clones on record, roughly 80% of them singletons. The ten most abundant clones make up about 1.9% of the sample. Sequenced: PBMCs. The origin of the receptors is a human donor in good health.

V gene TRBV7-2 combines with J gene TRBJ1-4; D is ambiguous. There are 14 residues in the CDR3. The V gene's germline CDR1 is SGHTA and CDR2 FQGNSA. Trimming took 3 bases from V and 2 from J, leaving 7 bases between them. CDR3 region: CASSFSITNEKLFF. CDR3 sequence (DNA): TGTGCCAGCAGCTTCAGTATCACTAATGAAAAACTGTTTTTT.

This clone was seen only a few times. The V call is TRBV7-6, the J call TRBJ2-5; 7 bases line up with TRBD2. J lost 3 bases, V lost 8 bases, and 9 bases had no gene match. The germline V gene encodes CDR1 SGHVS and CDR2 FNYEAQ. CDR3 length equals 14 residues. The CDR3 is CASGHWEGKETQYF. The CDR3 DNA reads TGTGCCAGCGGACATTGGGAGGGAAAAGAGACCCAGTACTTC.

This clone was counted once. V and J are TRBV15 and TRBJ1-5; no clear D gene. The length of the CDR3 is 15 residues. Between the trimmed V and J ends, which lost 0 bases and 6 bases, there was a span of 12 bases. CDR1 and CDR2 (germline): LNHNV, YYDKDF (reference sequence). The CDR3 nucleotides read TGTGCCACCAGCAGAGACAGAGGAGACCTTCAGCCCCAGCATTTT. Amino acids: CATSRDRGDLQPQHF. The entire variable domain, with the rest obtained from reference TRBV15 and TRBJ1-5, is as follows: DAMVIQNPRYQVTQFGKPVTLSCSQTLNHNVMYWYQQKSSQAPKLLFHYYDKDFNNEADTPDNFQSRRPNTSFCFLDIRSPGLGDTAMYLCATSRDRGDLQPQHFGDGTRLSIL.

Comment on this clone: Other DNA sequences in this sample translate to the same CDR3. The chain uses TRBV6-6 and TRBJ1-1; 10 positions match TRBD1. This CDR3 has 15 amino acids. With 0 bases clipped from V and 5 bases from J, the junction kept 3 bases outside the gene matches. CDR1 is MNHNY and CDR2 is SVGAGI in the germline V gene (reference sequence). CDR3 bases: TGTGCCAGCAGTTACTCGACAGGGGGCGGGACTGAAGCTTTCTTT. Translated, it gives CASSYSTGGGTEAFF.

The sample holds a few counts of this clone. The genes are TRBV9 and TRBJ2-2, with TRBD2 matching over 12 bases. The CDR3 is made up of 18 amino acids. Germline V gene data show CDR1 as SGDLS and CDR2 as YYNGEE. V dropped 3 bases and J dropped 4; count of bases not matched to a gene: 10. This chain's CDR3 is CASSAQSLLAGGTGELFF. Written as DNA, the CDR3 is TGTGCCAGCAGCGCACAGAGCCTACTAGCGGGGGGCACCGGGGAGCTGTTTTTT.

The DNA of the CDR3 is TGTGCCAGCAGCTTAGTGCGCTCTAGCACAGATACGCAGTATTTT. It is translated as CASSLVRSSTDTQYF. The V gene is TRBV7-9, the J gene TRBJ2-3; D ambiguous. The CDR3 is made up of 15 amino acids. CDR1 is SEHNR and CDR2 is FQNEAQ in the germline V gene (reference sequence). V was clipped by 1 base and J by 0 bases, with 8 bases between them. The whole variable domain, filled in from reference TRBV7-9 and TRBJ2-3, reads DTGVSQNPRHKITKRGQNVTFRCDPISEHNRLYWYRQTLGQGPEFLTYFQNEAQLEKSRLLSDRFSAERPKGSFSTLEIQRTEQGDSAMYLCASSLVRSSTDTQYFGPGTRLTVL.

The chain employs TRBV18 and TRBJ1-5; 7 bases agree with TRBD1. This CDR3 comprises 13 residues. Germline loops: CDR1 KGHSH, CDR2 LQKENI. Unmatched junction bases numbered 2, after V lost 5 bases and J lost 4 bases. The CDR3 region is CASSAGGNQPQHF. For the CDR3, the DNA is TGTGCCAGCTCAGCAGGGGGAAATCAGCCCCAGCATTTT.

The chain links TRBV18 to TRBJ2-7; no reliable D call. Trimming stripped 0 bases from V and 4 bases from J, with 7 bases between. The CDR3 totals 13 residues. Germline CDR1 is KGHSH and CDR2 is LQKENI. This CDR3 reads CASSPPSSYEQYF. The CDR3 DNA is TGTGCCAGCTCACCACCGTCTTCTTACGAGCAGTACTTC.

This clone appeared once. This chain connects TRBV9 to TRBJ2-2; 11 nucleotides match TRBD2. Losses at the gene ends were 0 bases for V and 0 bases for J; bases not matched to a gene: 4. CDR1 SGDLS and CDR2 YYNGEE come from the germline V gene. This CDR3 spans 18 amino acids. The chain's CDR3 is CASSVAASGGPNTGELFF. The CDR3, as DNA: TGTGCCAGCAGCGTAGCGGCTAGCGGGGGGCCGAACACCGGGGAGCTGTTTTTT.

This rearrangement joins TRBV2 to TRBJ1-2; D ambiguous. Per the germline V gene, CDR1 is SNHLY and CDR2 is FYNNEI. This CDR3 has 12 amino acids. Trimming pared 4 bases from V and 7 bases from J, leaving 10 bases between. The DNA of the CDR3 is TGTGCCAGCAGTGTATCGGGTTTTGGCTACACCTTC. The encoded protein is CASSVSGFGYTF.

V gene TRBV10-3 combines with J gene TRBJ1-5; D gene ambiguous. From germline, CDR1 is ENHRY and CDR2 SYGVKD. There are 16 residues in the CDR3. V was trimmed by 4 bases and J by 1 base, leaving 14 bases between them. The CDR3 DNA reads TGTGCCATCAGTGCCCCAACAGTGGGCAGCAATCAGCCCCAGCATTTT. Amino acids: CAISAPTVGSNQPQHF.

The V and J genes are TRBV15 and TRBJ1-1; D perhaps matches TRBD1 (6 bases). The CDR3 loop spans 13 amino acids. V lost 8 bases to trimming and J lost 1 base, with 11 bases between them. Germline V gene sequence: CDR1 LNHNV, CDR2 YYDKDF (reference sequence). CDR3 loop: CATGRGPNTEAFF. The CDR3 bases are TGTGCCACCGGGCGGGGGCCGAACACTGAAGCTTTCTTT.